This T cell receptor (beta chain) is from a study of immune evolution from preneoplasia to lung adenocarcinoma. Study-wide background: HLA loss of heterozygosity: around 6.5% AIS, about 15% MIA, about 32% ADC, none AAH. Findings and caveats of the study: Compared with EGFR-mutant or double wild-type lesions, KRAS-mutant nodules were more clonal. Top clone share appeared to fall from AAH through AIS, MIA, adenocarcinoma. Normal lung had highest clonality; later lesions appeared denser, more diverse.

V was cut by 5 bases and J by 5 bases, with 14 bases left in between. This CDR3 region has 14 residues. Germline CDR1 reads SGHVS; CDR2 reads FQNEAQ. The repertoire was sequenced with immunoSEQ multiplex PCR; TCRdb's copy has only in-frame clones and lacks some. Among approximately 8,800 clones listed, roughly four fifths were seen once. Remarks on this clone: As yet, its antigen is unknown.

The chain has TRBV7-8 and TRBJ2-3; D tentatively reads TRBD1 or TRBD2 (5 bases each). Sequenced: FFPE lung adenocarcinoma in situ tissue. The clonotype was recovered from a person aged 70 to 85 with lung adenocarcinoma. The CDR3 reads CASSPGTGGDTQYF. Here the CDR3 DNA reads TGTGCCAGCAGCCCCGGGACCGGTGGAGATACGCAGTATTTT.